The next 6 T cell receptor beta chains were all read from a single sample in a study of cytomegalovirus exposure and HLA in healthy donors. With 60 Vbeta and 13 Jbeta primers, the PCR was carried out. Data came from immunoSEQ multiplex PCR; TCRdb stores just in-frame clones and leaves some out. The sample gives about 110,000 clones, roughly 80% of which show up once; approximately 2.2% is in the top ten. The source material was PBMCs. Source of these receptors: a young man in good health and CMV-seronegative.

The V and J genes are TRBV5-1 and TRBJ1-5; 8 bases align to TRBD1. From germline, CDR1 is SGHRS and CDR2 YFSETQ. V was pared by 4 bases and J by 2 bases, with 5 bases of the junction left unmatched. The CDR3 has 15 amino acids. In nucleotides, the CDR3 is TGCGCCAGCAGCCCAGGGGGCGCGGGCAATCAGCCCCAGCATTTT. Translation: CASSPGGAGNQPQHF.

The chain couples TRBV7-8 to TRBJ1-1, with 7 bases that match TRBD1. Germline CDR1 reads SGHVS; CDR2 reads FQNEAQ. This CDR3 is 14 amino acids long. V was pared by 4 bases and J by 3 bases, with 5 bases of the junction left unmatched. CDR3 protein: CASSSGQPYTEAFF. CDR3 coding DNA: TGTGCCAGCAGCTCGGGACAGCCTTACACTGAAGCTTTCTTT.

This chain uses TRBV6-1 with TRBJ2-5, with D possibly being TRBD2 (6 bases). CDR1 is MNHNS, CDR2 SASEGT, per germline. Deletions cut 6 bases from V and 5 bases from J, with 16 bases between. CDR3 length: 14 amino acids. CDR3 sequence: CASSYTGSRETQYF. As DNA, the CDR3 is TGTGCCAGCAGCTACACCGGGAGTCGGGAGACCCAGTACTTC.

The chain combines TRBV5-4 with TRBJ2-2; TRBD2 might be the D (6 bases). Germline-derived CDR1 and CDR2 are SGHNT and YYREEE (reference sequence). V shed 4 bases and J shed 7 bases, with 11 bases lying between them. The CDR3 sequence is 13 residues long. The CDR3 is CASSGVGSGELFF. The CDR3 DNA reads as TGTGCCAGCAGCGGGGTCGGGAGCGGGGAGCTGTTTTTT.

This clone appeared a few times. The chain has TRBV2 and TRBJ1-5, with D perhaps matching TRBD1 (5 bases). CDR3 size: 15 residues. Trimming removed 1 base from V and 7 bases from J, with 14 bases in between. The V gene's germline CDR1 is SNHLY and CDR2 FYNNEI. The CDR3 loop is CASSEEGRENQPQHF. Here the CDR3 DNA reads TGTGCCAGCAGTGAAGAGGGGAGGGAGAACCAGCCCCAGCATTTT. The variable domain in full, with the rest retrieved from reference TRBV2 and TRBJ1-5, is EPEVTQTPSHQVTQMGQEVILRCVPISNHLYFYWYRQILGQKVEFLVSFYNNEISEKSEIFDDQFSVERPDGSNFTLKIRSTKLEDSAMYFCASSEEGRENQPQHFGDGTRLSIL.

J is TRBJ2-3 and V is TRBV6-4, with 8 bases aligning to TRBD2. The germline V gene has CDR1 MRHNA and CDR2 SNTAGT. V lost 0 bases to trimming and J lost 5 bases; unmatched junction nucleotides: 1. CDR3 length: 14 amino acids. CDR3 nucleotides: TGTGCCAGCAGTGACTCCAGCGGGGGAGATACGCAGTATTTT. It is translated as CASSDSSGGDTQYF.